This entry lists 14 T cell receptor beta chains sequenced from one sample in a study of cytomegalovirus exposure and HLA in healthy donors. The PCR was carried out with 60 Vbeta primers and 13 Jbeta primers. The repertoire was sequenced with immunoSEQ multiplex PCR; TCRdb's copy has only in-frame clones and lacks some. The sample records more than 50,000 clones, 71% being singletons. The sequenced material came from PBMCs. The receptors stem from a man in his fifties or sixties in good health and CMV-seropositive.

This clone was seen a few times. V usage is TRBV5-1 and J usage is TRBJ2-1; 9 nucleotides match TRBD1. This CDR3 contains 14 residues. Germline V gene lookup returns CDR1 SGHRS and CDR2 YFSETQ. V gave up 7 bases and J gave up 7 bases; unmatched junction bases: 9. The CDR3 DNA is TGCGCCAGCGCCCCGGGACAGGGCGGTAATGAGCAGTTCTTC. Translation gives CASAPGQGGNEQFF. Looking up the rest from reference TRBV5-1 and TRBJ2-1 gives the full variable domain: KAGVTQTPRYLIKTRGQQVTLSCSPISGHRSVSWYQQTPGQGLQFLFEYFSETQRNKGNFPGRFSGRQFSNSRSEMNVSTLELGDSALYLCASAPGQGGNEQFFGPGTRLTVL.

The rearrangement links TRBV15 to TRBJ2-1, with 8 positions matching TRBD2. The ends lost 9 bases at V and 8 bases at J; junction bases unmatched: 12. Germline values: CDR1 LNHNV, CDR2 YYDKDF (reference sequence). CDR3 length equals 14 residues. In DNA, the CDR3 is TGTGCCACGGCCCTATCGAGCGGGAGACATGAGCAGTTCTTC. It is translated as CATALSSGRHEQFF.

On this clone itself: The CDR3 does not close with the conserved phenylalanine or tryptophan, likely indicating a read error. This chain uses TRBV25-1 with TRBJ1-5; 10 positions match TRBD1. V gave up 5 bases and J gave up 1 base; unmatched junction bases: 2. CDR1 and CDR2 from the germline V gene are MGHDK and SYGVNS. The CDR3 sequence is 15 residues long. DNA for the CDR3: TGTGCCAGCAGTCCGGGACAGGGGAGCAATCAGCCCCAGCATGTT. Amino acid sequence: CASSPGQGSNQPQHV.

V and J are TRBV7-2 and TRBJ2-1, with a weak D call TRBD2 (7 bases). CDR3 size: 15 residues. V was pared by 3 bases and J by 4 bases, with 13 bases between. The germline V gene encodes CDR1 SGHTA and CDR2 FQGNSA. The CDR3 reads CASSLGGGKYNEQFF. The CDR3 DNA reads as TGTGCCAGCAGCTTGGGGGGGGGCAAATACAATGAGCAGTTCTTC.

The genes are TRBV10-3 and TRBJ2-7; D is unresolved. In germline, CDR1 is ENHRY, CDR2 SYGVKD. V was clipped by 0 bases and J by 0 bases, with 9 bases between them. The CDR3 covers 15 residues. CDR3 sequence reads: CAISESPASSYEQYF. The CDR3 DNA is TGTGCCATCAGTGAGTCGCCAGCGAGCTCCTACGAGCAGTACTTC.

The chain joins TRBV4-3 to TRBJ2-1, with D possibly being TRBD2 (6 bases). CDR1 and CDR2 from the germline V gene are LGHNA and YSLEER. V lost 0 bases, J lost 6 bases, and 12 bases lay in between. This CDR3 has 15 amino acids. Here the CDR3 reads CASSQERGYSNEQFF. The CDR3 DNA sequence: TGCGCCAGCAGCCAAGAGCGGGGTTATTCCAATGAGCAGTTCTTC.

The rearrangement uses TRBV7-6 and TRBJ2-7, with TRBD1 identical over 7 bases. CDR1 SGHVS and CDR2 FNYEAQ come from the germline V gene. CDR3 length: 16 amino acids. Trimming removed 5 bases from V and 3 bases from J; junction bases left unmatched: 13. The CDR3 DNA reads TGTGCCAGCAGCCCTGGGACAGCGAGACCCTACTACGAGCAGTACTTC. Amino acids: CASSPGTARPYYEQYF. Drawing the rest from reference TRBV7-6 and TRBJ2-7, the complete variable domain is GAGVSQSPRYKVTKRGQDVALRCDPISGHVSLYWYRQALGQGPEFLTYFNYEAQQDKSGLPNDRFSAERPEGSISTLTIQRTEQRDSAMYRCASSPGTARPYYEQYFGPGTRLTVT.

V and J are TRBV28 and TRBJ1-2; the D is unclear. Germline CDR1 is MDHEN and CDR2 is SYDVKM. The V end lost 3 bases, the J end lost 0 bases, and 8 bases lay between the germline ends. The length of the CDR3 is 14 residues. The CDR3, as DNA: TGTGCCAGCAGTTTTCCCGTCCCTAACTATGGCTACACCTTC. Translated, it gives CASSFPVPNYGYTF.

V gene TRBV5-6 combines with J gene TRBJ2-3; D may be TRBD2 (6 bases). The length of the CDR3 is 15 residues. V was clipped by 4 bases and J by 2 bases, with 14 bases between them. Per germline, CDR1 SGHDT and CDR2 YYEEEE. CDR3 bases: TGTGCCAGCAGCCGGGCCGGAGGGGTCACAGATACGCAGTATTTT. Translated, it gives CASSRAGGVTDTQYF. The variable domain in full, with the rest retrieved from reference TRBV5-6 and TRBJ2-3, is DAGVTQSPTHLIKTRGQQVTLRCSPKSGHDTVSWYQQALGQGPQFIFQYYEEEERQRGNFPDRFSGHQFPNYSSELNVNALLLGDSALYLCASSRAGGVTDTQYFGPGTRLTVL.

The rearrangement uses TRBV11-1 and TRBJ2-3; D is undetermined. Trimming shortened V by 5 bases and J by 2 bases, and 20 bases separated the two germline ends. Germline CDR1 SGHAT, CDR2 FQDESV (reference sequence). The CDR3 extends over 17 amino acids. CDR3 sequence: CASSPYGDSRNTDTQYF. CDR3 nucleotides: TGTGCCAGCAGCCCCTATGGTGATTCGCGGAACACAGATACGCAGTATTTT. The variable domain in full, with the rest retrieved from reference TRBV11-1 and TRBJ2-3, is EAEVAQSPRYKITEKSQAVAFWCDPISGHATLYWYRQILGQGPELLVQFQDESVVDDSQLPKDRFSAERLKGVDSTLKIQPAELGDSAMYLCASSPYGDSRNTDTQYFGPGTRLTVL.

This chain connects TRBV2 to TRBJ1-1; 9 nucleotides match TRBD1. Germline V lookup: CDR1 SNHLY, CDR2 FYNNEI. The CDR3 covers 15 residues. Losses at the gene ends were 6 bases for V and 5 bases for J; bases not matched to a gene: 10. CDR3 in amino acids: CASRGPGQGYTEAFF. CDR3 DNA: TGTGCCAGCAGGGGACCGGGACAGGGTTATACTGAAGCTTTCTTT.

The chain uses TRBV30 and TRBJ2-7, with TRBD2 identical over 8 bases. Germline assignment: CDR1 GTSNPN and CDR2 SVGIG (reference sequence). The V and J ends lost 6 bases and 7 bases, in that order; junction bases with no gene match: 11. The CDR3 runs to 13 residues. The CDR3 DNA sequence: TGTGCCTGCCGGGGACTAGGTGCCTTGGAGCAGTACTTC. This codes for CACRGLGALEQYF.

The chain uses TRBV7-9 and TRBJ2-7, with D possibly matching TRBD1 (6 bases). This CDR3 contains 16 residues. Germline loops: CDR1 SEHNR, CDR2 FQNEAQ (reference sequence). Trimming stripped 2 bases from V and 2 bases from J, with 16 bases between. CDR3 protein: CASSLYPGAYTYEQYF. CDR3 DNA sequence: TGTGCCAGCAGCTTATATCCAGGGGCCTACACCTACGAGCAGTACTTC.

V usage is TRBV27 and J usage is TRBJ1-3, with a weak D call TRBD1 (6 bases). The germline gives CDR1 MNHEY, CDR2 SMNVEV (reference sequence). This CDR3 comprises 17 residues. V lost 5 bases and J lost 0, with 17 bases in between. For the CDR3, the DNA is TGTGCCAGCAGTCCCACGGACAGCCCGGACTCTGGAAACACCATATATTTT. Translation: CASSPTDSPDSGNTIYF.